This TCR beta chain appears in the sequencing data of a study of T cell responses to AZD1222 COVID-19 vaccine (dated by TCRdb to the early 2020s). Background on the whole study: AZD1222 recipients given second doses at about 4 weeks or at about 12 weeks were pooled, since spike-specific TCR depth and breadth were not found to differ between the two schedules. A total of over 230 trial participants underwent TCR sequencing, of whom roughly 210 received two doses of AZD1222 and around 25 received two doses of the MenACWY control vaccine. Trial participants were enrolled by age into subgroups of 18-55, 56-69 and 70-plus years, and about 150, 27 and 61 TCR-sequenced participants, respectively, were included in these subgroups.

Trimming removed 1 base from V and 2 bases from J, leaving 21 bases between the germline ends. The germline V gene (reference sequence) gives CDR1 as SGHKS and CDR2 as YYEKEE. The CDR3 sequence holds 18 residues, the cysteine and phenylalanine included. Only the CDR3 DNA is retained, 54 bases long and in frame from the first base. On the study overall, not on this receptor specifically: Vaccine-associated CD4 TCRs spanned the whole spike protein, with dominant responses in regions 160-218 and 743-854. No day 14 peak-response samples were available, so repertoires were characterized only after the peak T cell response. The 56-69-year group was small, and its depth increase did not reach significance, likely because of low power. Most participants were white British and females outnumbered males, and the authors suggested that clonal diversity may have been underestimated. Conclusions about previously exposed vaccinees are limited because only six or seven AZD1222 recipients were SARS-CoV-2 seropositive at baseline. Nearly half of unique spike-specific TCRs reportedly recognized epitopes outside regions mutated in the B.1.351 and B.1.1.7 variants. Spike-specific TCR breadth and depth rose significantly after two AZD1222 doses compared with day 0 and with MenACWY recipients.

A remark on this clone: Its antigen specificity is not known. Nothing much larger sits one base from this clone, and base qualities are not available.

The CDR3 regions of human TCRbeta chains were analyzed by immunosequencing. Per the source publication's procedure: Repertoire TCRs were matched against a reference library of SARS-CoV-2-specific TCRs generated with the MIRA antigen-specificity platform. Breadth meant the fraction of unique TCRs that were SARS-CoV-2-associated, whereas depth meant the fraction of total T cells that were SARS-CoV-2-associated. Using the MIRA data, every spike-specific TCR was mapped to the spike region that the TCR reacted to and assigned to either a CD4 or a CD8 class. Log10-transformed breadth and depth values were compared by one-way ANOVA with Sidak's multiple comparisons tests. Sourced from immuneACCESS, this table was stored by TCRdb with only in-frame sequences that have V and J called. A share of the clones is absent; for the studies checked, an unresolved V gene accounts for under half, and the remainder has no known explanation. Clone size and the V and J calls come from that table; the DNA yielded D and trimming. The table for this sample lists 150,000 or so clones; about 92% of them were counted only once. The biggest ten clones account for around 2.3% of the sample.

The sample's time point, from its label and the paper: baseline before first vaccination. Samples from vaccinated people were obtained from the UK trials COV001 and COV002, which included a single-blind randomized controlled phase 2/3 trial of AZD1222 (ChAdOx1 nCoV-19) in healthy adults. Trial participant PBMC samples were collected at day 0 and day 28 after the second dose for TCRbeta chain sequencing. The chain links TRBV5-5 with TRBJ1-2, with no D gene named confidently. This clonotype was obtained from an adult in good health. The sequences come from peripheral blood, collected on day 0 of AZD1222 vaccination. The CDR3 protein sequence reads: CASSLPGYIRGRNYGYTF. DNA sequence: TGTGCCAGCAGCTTGCCCGGGTATATTAGAGGGAGGAACTATGGCTACACCTTC.